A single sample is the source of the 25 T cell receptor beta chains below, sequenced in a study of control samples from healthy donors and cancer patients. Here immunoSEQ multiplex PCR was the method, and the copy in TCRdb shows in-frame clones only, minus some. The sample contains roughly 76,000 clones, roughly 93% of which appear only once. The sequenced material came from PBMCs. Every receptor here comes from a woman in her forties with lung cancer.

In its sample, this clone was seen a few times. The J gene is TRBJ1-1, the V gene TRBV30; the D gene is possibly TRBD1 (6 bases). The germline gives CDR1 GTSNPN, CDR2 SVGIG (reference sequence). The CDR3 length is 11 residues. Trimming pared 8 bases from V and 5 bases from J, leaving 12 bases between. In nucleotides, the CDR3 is TGTGCCGCCTCAGACAGGACTGAAGCTTTCTTT. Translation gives CAASDRTEAFF.

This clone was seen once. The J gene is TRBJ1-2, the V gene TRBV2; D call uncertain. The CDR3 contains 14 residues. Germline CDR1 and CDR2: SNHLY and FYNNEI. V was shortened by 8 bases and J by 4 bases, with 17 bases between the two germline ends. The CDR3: CASCQTWMSYGYTF. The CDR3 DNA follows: TGTGCCAGCTGCCAAACGTGGATGTCCTATGGCTACACCTTC.

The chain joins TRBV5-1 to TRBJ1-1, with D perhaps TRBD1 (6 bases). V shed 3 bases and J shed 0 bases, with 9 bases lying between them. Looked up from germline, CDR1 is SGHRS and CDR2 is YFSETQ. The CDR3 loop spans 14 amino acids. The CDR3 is CASSWDIVNTEAFF. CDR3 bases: TGCGCCAGCAGCTGGGACATAGTGAACACTGAAGCTTTCTTT.

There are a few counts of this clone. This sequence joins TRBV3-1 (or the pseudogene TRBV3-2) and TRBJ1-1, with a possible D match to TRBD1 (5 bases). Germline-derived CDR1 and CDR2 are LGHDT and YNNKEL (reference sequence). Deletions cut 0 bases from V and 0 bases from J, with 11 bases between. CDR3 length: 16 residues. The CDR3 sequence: CASSQEGASMNTEAFF. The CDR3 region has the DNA TGTGCCAGCAGCCAAGAAGGGGCCAGCATGAACACTGAAGCTTTCTTT.

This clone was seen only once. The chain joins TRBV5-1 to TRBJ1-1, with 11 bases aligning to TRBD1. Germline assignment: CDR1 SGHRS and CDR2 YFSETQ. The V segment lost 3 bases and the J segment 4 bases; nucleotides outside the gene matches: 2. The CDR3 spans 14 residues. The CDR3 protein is CASSSGQGATEAFF. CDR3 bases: TGCGCCAGCAGCTCTGGACAGGGGGCCACTGAAGCTTTCTTT. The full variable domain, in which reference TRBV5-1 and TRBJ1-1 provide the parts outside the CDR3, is KAGVTQTPRYLIKTRGQQVTLSCSPISGHRSVSWYQQTPGQGLQFLFEYFSETQRNKGNFPGRFSGRQFSNSRSEMNVSTLELGDSALYLCASSSGQGATEAFFGQGTRLTVV.

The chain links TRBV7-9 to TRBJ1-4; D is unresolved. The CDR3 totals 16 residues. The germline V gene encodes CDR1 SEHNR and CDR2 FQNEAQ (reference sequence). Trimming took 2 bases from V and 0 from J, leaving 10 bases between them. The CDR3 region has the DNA TGTGCCAGCAGCTTATTCCCTCGGGCAACTAATGAAAAACTGTTTTTT. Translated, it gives CASSLFPRATNEKLFF. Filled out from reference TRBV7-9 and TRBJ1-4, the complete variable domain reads DTGVSQNPRHKITKRGQNVTFRCDPISEHNRLYWYRQTLGQGPEFLTYFQNEAQLEKSRLLSDRFSAERPKGSFSTLEIQRTEQGDSAMYLCASSLFPRATNEKLFFGSGTQLSVL.

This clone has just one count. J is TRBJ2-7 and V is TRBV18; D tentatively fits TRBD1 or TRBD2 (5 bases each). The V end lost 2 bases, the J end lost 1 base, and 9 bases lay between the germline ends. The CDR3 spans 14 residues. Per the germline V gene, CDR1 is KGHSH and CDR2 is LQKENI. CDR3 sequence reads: CASSPEGISYEQYF. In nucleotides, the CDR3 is TGTGCCAGCTCACCAGAGGGGATTTCCTACGAGCAGTACTTC.

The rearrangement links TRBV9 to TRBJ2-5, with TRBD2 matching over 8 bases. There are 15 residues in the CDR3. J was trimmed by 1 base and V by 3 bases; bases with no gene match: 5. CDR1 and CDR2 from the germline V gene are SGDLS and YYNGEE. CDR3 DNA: TGTGCCAGCAGCGCGGCGGCGGGGGGCCAAGAGACCCAGTACTTC. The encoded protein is CASSAAAGGQETQYF.

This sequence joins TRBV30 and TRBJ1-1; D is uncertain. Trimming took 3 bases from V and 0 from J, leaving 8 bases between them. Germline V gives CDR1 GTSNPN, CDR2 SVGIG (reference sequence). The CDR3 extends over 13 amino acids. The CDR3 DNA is TGTGCCTGGAGCGACCGGATGAACACTGAAGCTTTCTTT. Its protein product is CAWSDRMNTEAFF.

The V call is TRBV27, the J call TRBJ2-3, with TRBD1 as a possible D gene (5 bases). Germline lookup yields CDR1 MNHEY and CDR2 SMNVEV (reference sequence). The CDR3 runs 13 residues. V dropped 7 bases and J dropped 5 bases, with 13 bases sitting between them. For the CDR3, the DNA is TGTGCCAGCAAAGGGGAACTCGAAGATACGCAGTATTTT. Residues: CASKGELEDTQYF.

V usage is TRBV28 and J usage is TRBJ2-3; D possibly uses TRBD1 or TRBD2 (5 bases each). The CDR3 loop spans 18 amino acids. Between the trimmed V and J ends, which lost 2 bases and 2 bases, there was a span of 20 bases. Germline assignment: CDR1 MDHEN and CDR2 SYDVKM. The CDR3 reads CASSLRVSSWGYTDTQYF. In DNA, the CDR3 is TGTGCCAGCAGTTTACGAGTGTCGTCGTGGGGGTACACAGATACGCAGTATTTT.

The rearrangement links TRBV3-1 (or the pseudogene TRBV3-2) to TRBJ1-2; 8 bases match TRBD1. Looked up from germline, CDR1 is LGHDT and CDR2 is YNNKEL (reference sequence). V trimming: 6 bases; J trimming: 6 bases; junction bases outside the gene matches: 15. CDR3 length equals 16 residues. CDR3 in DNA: TGTGCCAGCAGGATCTCGGGACAGGTCCTGAACCATGGCTACACCTTC. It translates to CASRISGQVLNHGYTF.

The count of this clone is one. CDR3 in DNA: TGTGCCAGCAGTTACTCGCTGAGTAGCAATCAGCCCCAGCATTTT. Its translation: CASSYSLSSNQPQHF. V gene TRBV6-6 combines with J gene TRBJ1-5; D not certain. Germline V gene lookup returns CDR1 MNHNY and CDR2 SVGAGI (reference sequence). Deletions cut 0 bases from V and 0 bases from J, with 6 bases between. The CDR3 is made up of 15 amino acids.

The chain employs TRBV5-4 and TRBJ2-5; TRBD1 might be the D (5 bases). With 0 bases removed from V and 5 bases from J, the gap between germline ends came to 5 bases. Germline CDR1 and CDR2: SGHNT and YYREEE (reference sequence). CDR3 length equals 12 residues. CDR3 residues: CASSLEGETQYF. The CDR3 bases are TGTGCCAGCAGCTTGGAGGGGGAGACCCAGTACTTC.

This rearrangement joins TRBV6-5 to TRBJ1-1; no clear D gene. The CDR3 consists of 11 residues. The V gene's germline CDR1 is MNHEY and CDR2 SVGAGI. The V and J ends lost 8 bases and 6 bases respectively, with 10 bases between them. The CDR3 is CASLARAEAFF. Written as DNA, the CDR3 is TGTGCCAGCCTCGCCCGGGCTGAAGCTTTCTTT.

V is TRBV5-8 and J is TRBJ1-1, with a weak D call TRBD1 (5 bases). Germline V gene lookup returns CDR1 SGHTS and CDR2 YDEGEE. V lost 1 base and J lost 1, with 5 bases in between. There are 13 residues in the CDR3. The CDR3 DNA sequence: TGTGCCAGCAGCTTGCAGGGGAACACTGAAGCTTTCTTT. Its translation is CASSLQGNTEAFF.

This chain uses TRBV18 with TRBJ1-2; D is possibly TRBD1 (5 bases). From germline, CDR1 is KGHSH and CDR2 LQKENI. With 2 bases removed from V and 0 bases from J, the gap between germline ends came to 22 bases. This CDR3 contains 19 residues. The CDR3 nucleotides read TGTGCCAGCTCACCAGGGGCTCCAACAGGACCAGCGACTAACTATGGCTACACCTTC. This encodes CASSPGAPTGPATNYGYTF.

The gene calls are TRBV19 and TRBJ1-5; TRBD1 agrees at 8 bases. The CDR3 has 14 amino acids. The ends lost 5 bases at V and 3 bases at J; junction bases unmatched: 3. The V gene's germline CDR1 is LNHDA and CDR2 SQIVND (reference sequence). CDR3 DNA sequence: TGTGCCAGTAGTCCGACAGGGGTCAATCAGCCCCAGCATTTT. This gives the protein CASSPTGVNQPQHF.

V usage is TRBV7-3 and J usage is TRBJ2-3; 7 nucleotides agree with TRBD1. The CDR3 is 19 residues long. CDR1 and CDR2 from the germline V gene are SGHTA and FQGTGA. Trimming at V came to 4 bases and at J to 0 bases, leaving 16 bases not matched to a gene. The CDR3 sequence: CASSSRGGYRGNSTDTQYF. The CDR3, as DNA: TGTGCCAGCAGCTCCCGAGGGGGATACAGGGGTAATAGCACAGATACGCAGTATTTT.

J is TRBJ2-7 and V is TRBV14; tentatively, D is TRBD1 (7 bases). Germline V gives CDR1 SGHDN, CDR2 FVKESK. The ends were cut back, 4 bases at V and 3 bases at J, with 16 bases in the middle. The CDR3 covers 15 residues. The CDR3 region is CASSRGTDRVYEQYF. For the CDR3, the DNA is TGTGCCAGCAGCCGCGGGACAGATCGAGTCTACGAGCAGTACTTC.

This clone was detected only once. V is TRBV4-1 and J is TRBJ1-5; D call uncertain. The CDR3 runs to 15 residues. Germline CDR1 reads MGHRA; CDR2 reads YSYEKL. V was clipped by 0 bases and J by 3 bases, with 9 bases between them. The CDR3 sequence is CASSQERDLNQPQHF. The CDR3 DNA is TGCGCCAGCAGCCAAGAACGGGATCTCAATCAGCCCCAGCATTTT.

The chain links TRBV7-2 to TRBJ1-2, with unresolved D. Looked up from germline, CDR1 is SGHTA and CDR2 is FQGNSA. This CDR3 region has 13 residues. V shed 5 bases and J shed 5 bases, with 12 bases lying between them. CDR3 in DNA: TGTGCCAGCAGCCCCCCGGGATCATATGGCTACACCTTC. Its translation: CASSPPGSYGYTF. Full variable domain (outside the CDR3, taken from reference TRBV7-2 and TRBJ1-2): GAGVSQSPSNKVTEKGKDVELRCDPISGHTALYWYRQSLGQGLEFLIYFQGNSAPDKSGLPSDRFSAERTGGSVSTLTIQRTQQEDSAVYLCASSPPGSYGYTFGSGTRLTVV.

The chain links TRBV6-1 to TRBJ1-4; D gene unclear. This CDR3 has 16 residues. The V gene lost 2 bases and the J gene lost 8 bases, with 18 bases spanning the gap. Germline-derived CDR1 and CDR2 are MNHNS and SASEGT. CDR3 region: CASSELIHLREEKLFF. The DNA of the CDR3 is TGTGCCAGCAGTGAACTTATACATCTACGGGAGGAAAAACTGTTTTTT.

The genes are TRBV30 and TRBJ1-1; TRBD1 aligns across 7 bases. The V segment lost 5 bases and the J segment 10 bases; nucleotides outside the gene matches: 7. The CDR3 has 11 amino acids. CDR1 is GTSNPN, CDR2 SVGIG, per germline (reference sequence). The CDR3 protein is CAWGSTGTAFF. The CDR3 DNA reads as TGTGCCTGGGGGTCGACAGGGACAGCTTTCTTT.

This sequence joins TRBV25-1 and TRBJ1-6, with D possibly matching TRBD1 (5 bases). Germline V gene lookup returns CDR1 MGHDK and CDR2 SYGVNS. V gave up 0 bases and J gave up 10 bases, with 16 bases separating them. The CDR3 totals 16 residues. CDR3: CASSEYAGGVESPLHF. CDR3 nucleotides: TGTGCCAGCAGTGAATACGCGGGGGGGGTTGAGTCACCCCTCCACTTT.